Listed below are T cell receptor beta chains from one sample, sequenced in a study of tumor and adjacent non-tumor tissue in lung cancer. TCRdb used MiXCR to reprocess the multiplex PCR reads, holding one entry per CDR3 protein. Among roughly 200,000 distinct CDR3 sequences listed, around 71% were seen once. Sequenced sample: lung tumor tissue. Every receptor here comes from a man aged 60 to 75 with non-small cell lung cancer. CDR3s include the opening cysteine and the closing phenylalanine or tryptophan. Fields, in order: V gene, J gene, clone size, D gene, CDR3 protein, CDR3 DNA. A D gene is named only where the DNA matches it firmly. Only some rows state a clone size, as once, few, many or a class for expanded clones.

TRBV6-2/TRBV6-3	TRBJ1-1	-	-	CVSSCSRVDNTEALF	TGTGTCAGCAGTTGCTCGAGGGTGGATAACACTGAAGCTTTATTT
TRBV4-2	TRBJ2-7	-	TRBD2	CASSQVVAGVDYEQYF	TGTGCCAGCAGCCAAGTTGTAGCGGGAGTGGACTACGAGCAGTATTTC
TRBV10-2	TRBJ1-6	-	TRBD1	CASNQGVMSPLHF	TGCGCCAGCAACCAGGGGGTAATGTCACCCCTCCACTTT
TRBV11-2	TRBJ1-1	many	-	CASSPRAMNTEAFF	TGTGCCAGCAGCCCCAGGGCTATGAACACTGAAGCTTTCTTT
TRBV11-3	TRBJ1-1	few	TRBD1	CASGLTGTGREAFF	TGTGCCAGCGGCCTCACCGGGACAGGGAGGGAAGCTTTCTTT
TRBV28	TRBJ1-1	-	-	CATYLNTEAFF	TGTGCCACCTACTTGAACACTGAAGCTTTCTTT
TRBV20-1	TRBJ1-5	-	TRBD1	CIAREHRGLGQPQQF	TGCATTGCTAGAGAACACAGGGGGCTGGGTCAGCCCCAGCAATTT
TRBV4-2	TRBJ1-1	-	-	CASSKIYLDLMNTEAFF	TGTGCCAGCAGCAAAATCTATCTGGACCTCATGAACACTGAAGCTTTCTTT
TRBV12-3/TRBV12-4	TRBJ1-3	once	-	CASSDARMARGNTIYF	TGTGCCAGCAGTGACGCGCGCATGGCTCGTGGAAACACCATATATTTT
TRBV11-3	TRBJ1-2	-	TRBD1	CASSLGQGADVYTF	TGTGCCAGTAGCTTAGGACAGGGGGCGGATGTCTACACCTTC
TRBV12-3/TRBV12-4	TRBJ1-3	-	-	CASSIRGNGYTIYF	TGTGCCAGCAGTATAAGAGGCAATGGATACACCATATATTTT
TRBV12-3/TRBV12-4	TRBJ1-5	-	-	CATSPSEGGQPQHF	TGTGCCACCAGTCCCTCCGAGGGAGGTCAGCCCCAGCATTTT
TRBV19	TRBJ1-1	-	-	CASSEDSLTTFF	TGTGCCAGTAGTGAGGACAGCCTCACGACTTTCTTT
TRBV29-1	TRBJ1-2	-	-	CSVEERGGTWDGYTF	TGCAGCGTTGAAGAGAGAGGGGGGACCTGGGATGGCTACACCTTC
TRBV6-1	TRBJ2-1	-	-	CTSIELSSYNEQFF	TGTACCAGCATAGAATTGAGCTCCTACAATGAGCAGTTCTTC
TRBV11-2	TRBJ2-7	-	-	CASSPLGSGYEQYF	TGTGCCAGCAGCCCATTGGGGAGTGGGTACGAGCAGTACTTC
TRBV20-1	TRBJ1-5	-	-	CSASTRSQPRHF	TGTAGTGCTAGTACCAGGTCTCAACCCCGGCATTTT
TRBV4-2	TRBJ2-3	few	TRBD2	CASSQAKGTSGGDTQYF	TGTGCCAGCAGCCAGGCTAAGGGGACTAGCGGGGGGGATACGCAGTATTTT
TRBV11-1	TRBJ2-5	-	-	CASSFTPGGEIQYF	TGTGCCAGTAGCTTTACACCGGGTGGAGAGATCCAGTACTTT
TRBV12-3/TRBV12-4	TRBJ1-3	few	TRBD1	CASSFLGAGGRFRGNTIYF	TGTGCCAGCAGTTTCCTGGGGGCAGGGGGCCGCTTCCGTGGAAACACCATATATTTT
TRBV4-3	TRBJ2-2	once	-	CASSQDSHWITGDLFF	TGCGCCAGCAGCCAAGATTCCCATTGGATCACCGGGGACCTGTTTTTT
TRBV11-1	TRBJ2-2	-	TRBD2	CACTEGLAGGFTGELFF	TGTGCCTGCACCGAGGGACTAGCGGGGGGATTCACCGGGGAGCTATTTTTT
TRBV7-9	TRBJ2-3	-	TRBD1	CASSFPPWTGGSDTQYF	TGTGCCAGCAGCTTTCCTCCCTGGACAGGGGGGTCAGATACGCAGTATTTT
TRBV11-1	TRBJ2-2	many	-	CASSLVGARRELFF	TGTGCCAGCAGCTTAGTGGGCGCGAGGCGGGAGCTGTTTTTT
TRBV4-2	TRBJ2-7	-	-	CASSQDQGSNCYEQYF	TGTGCCAGTAGCCAAGATCAGGGCAGCAACTGCTACGAGCAGTACTTC
TRBV5-1	TRBJ2-3	many	-	CASSWGSTDTQYF	TGCGCCAGCAGCTGGGGGAGCACAGATACGCAGTATTTT
TRBV7-8	TRBJ2-2	few	TRBD2	CASSRGLARNPGELFF	TGTGCCAGCAGCCGCGGACTAGCGAGAAATCCCGGGGAGCTGTTTTTT
TRBV6-6	TRBJ1-5	-	-	CASSPPPRQASLRNQHQHF	TGCGCCAGCAGTCCCCCGCCGAGACAAGCATCCTTAAGGAATCAGCACCAGCATTTT
TRBV7-9	TRBJ2-5	-	-	CASSLNQGRETQYF	TGTGCCAGCAGCTTAAACCAGGGTAGGGAGACCCAGTACTTC
TRBV6-1	TRBJ1-5	-	-	CASSEEMYSNQPQHF	TGTGCCAGCAGTGAAGAAATGTATAGCAACCAGCCCCAGCATTTT
TRBV20-1	TRBJ2-7	many	-	CSARPPGGSNEQYF	TGCAGTGCTAGACCTCCTGGGGGATCCAACGAGCAGTACTTC
TRBV6-6	TRBJ1-5	-	TRBD1	CASSYSGTGGGQPQHF	TGTGCCAGCAGTTACTCAGGGACAGGGGGAGGTCAGCCCCAGCATTTT
TRBV29-1	TRBJ1-2	many	-	CSVGGLRGYTF	TGCAGCGTTGGAGGCTTGAGGGGCTACACCTTC
TRBV20-1	TRBJ2-1	few	TRBD1	CSARDPGQGMWEQFF	TGCAGTGCTAGAGATCCAGGACAGGGGATGTGGGAGCAGTTCTTC
TRBV29-1	TRBJ1-1	-	-	CSAEGGSAEAFF	TGTAGCGCTGAAGGTGGATCCGCTGAAGCTTTCTTC
TRBV5-4	TRBJ2-3	few	TRBD2	CASCLVLAGGTDTQYF	TGTGCCAGCTGCTTGGTTTTAGCGGGGGGCACAGATACGCAGTATTTT
TRBV5-4	TRBJ2-7	-	TRBD2	CASILSGTPYEQYF	TGTGCCAGCATCCTTAGCGGGACCCCCTACGAGCAGTACTTC
TRBV6-1	TRBJ2-1	-	-	CASSTTPVGSNEQFF	TGTGCCAGCAGTACTACTCCGGTGGGGAGTAATGAGCAGTTCTTC
TRBV12-3/TRBV12-4	TRBJ2-7	-	TRBD1	CASTLDRGPYEQYF	TGTGCCAGCACTTTGGACAGGGGGCCCTACGAGCAGTACTTC
TRBV29-1	TRBJ2-7	-	-	CSVEGSDDEQYF	TGCAGCGTTGAAGGCTCTGATGACGAGCAGTACTTC